This T cell receptor beta chain was observed in a study of T cell responses to AZD1222 COVID-19 vaccine. The germline V gene encodes CDR1 MDHEN and CDR2 SYDVKM. Trimming took 6 bases from V and 8 from J, leaving 22 bases between them. The CDR3 has 15 amino acids. Using immunoSEQ multiplex PCR, the repertoire was profiled, and TCRdb retains in-frame clones only, with some absent. Of nearly 80,000 clones listed, approximately 80% were seen once; the top ten hold 20% to 25%. The chain couples TRBV28 to TRBJ1-2; D unclear. This material consisted of peripheral blood, taken on day 0 of AZD1222 vaccination. The clonotype was recovered from an adult in good health. CDR3 nucleotide sequence: TGTGCCAGCAGAATTACACGGAGAGCGCATATAGGCTACACCTTC. This sequence encodes CASRITRRAHIGYTF.